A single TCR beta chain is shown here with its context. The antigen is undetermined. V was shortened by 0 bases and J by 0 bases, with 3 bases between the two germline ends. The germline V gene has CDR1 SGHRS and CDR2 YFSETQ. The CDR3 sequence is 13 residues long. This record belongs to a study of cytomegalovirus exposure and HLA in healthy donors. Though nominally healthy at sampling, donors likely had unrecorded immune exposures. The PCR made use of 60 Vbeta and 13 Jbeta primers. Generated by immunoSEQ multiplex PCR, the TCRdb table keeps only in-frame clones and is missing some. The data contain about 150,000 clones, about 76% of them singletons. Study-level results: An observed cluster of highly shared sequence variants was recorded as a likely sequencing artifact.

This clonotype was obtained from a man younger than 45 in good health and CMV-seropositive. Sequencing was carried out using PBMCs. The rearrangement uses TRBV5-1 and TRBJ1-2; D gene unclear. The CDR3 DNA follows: TGCGCCAGCAGCTTGGATACTAACTATGGCTACACCTTC. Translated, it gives CASSLDTNYGYTF.